The 30 T cell receptor beta chains in this list originate from one sample, sequenced in a study of control samples from healthy donors and cancer patients. The repertoire was sequenced with immunoSEQ multiplex PCR; TCRdb's copy has only in-frame clones and lacks some. The data contain roughly 180,000 clones, 94% of them singletons. Sequencing was done on a sample of blood. The origin of the receptors is a woman between 18 and 30 years old in good health.

CDR3 DNA: TGTGCCAGCAGGTTACACGGGACTAGCGATTCGGATACGCAGTATTTT. This codes for CASRLHGTSDSDTQYF. The V and J genes are TRBV5-8 and TRBJ2-3; 10 bases are a match to TRBD2. Germline V gene lookup returns CDR1 SGHTS and CDR2 YDEGEE. CDR3 length: 16 residues. J was trimmed by 6 bases and V by 5 bases; bases with no gene match: 12. Full variable domain (rest looked up from reference TRBV5-8 and TRBJ2-3): EAGVTQSPTHLIKTRGQQATLRCSPISGHTSVYWYQQALGLGLQFLLWYDEGEERNRGNFPPRFSGRQFPNYSSELNVNALELEDSALYLCASRLHGTSDSDTQYFGPGTRLTVL.

This clone has a single count. The chain joins TRBV28 to TRBJ1-2; D uncertain. Germline V gives CDR1 MDHEN, CDR2 SYDVKM. V lost 3 bases and J lost 2, with 10 bases in between. The CDR3 is made up of 14 amino acids. This CDR3 reads CASSLPRGNYGYTF. DNA of the CDR3: TGTGCCAGCAGTTTGCCCCGAGGGAACTATGGCTACACCTTC.

This sequence joins TRBV28 and TRBJ2-1, with 12 bases aligning to TRBD2. The CDR3 has 14 residues. The V gene end was trimmed by 3 bases and the J gene end by 8 bases; junction bases not matched to a gene: 2. Germline CDR1 is MDHEN and CDR2 is SYDVKM. As DNA, the CDR3 is TGTGCCAGCAGTTTGAGACTAGCGGGAGATGAGCAGTTCTTC. Protein product: CASSLRLAGDEQFF.

This clone came up a few times. V usage is TRBV3-1 (or the pseudogene TRBV3-2) and J usage is TRBJ2-3; 11 bases fit TRBD2. Germline-derived CDR1 and CDR2 are LGHDT and YNNKEL (reference sequence). The CDR3 has 20 residues. The V gene end was trimmed by 0 bases and the J gene end by 0 bases; junction bases not matched to a gene: 11. CDR3 sequence: CASSQDSWLAGGTSTDTQYF. CDR3 in DNA: TGTGCCAGCAGCCAAGATAGTTGGCTAGCGGGGGGCACTAGCACAGATACGCAGTATTTT.

CDR3 residues: CASSPPSEDTQYF. The CDR3 region has the DNA TGTGCCAGCAGCCCACCGTCCGAGGATACGCAGTATTTT. The V gene is TRBV4-2, the J gene TRBJ2-3; no clear D. Germline lookup yields CDR1 LGHNA and CDR2 YNFKEQ. With 4 bases removed from V and 6 bases from J, the gap between germline ends came to 11 bases. The CDR3 extends over 13 amino acids.

The chain carries TRBV7-2 and TRBJ1-6; D remains ambiguous. Trimming stripped 3 bases from V and 0 bases from J, with 12 bases between. Germline-derived CDR1 and CDR2 are SGHTA and FQGNSA. This CDR3 has 17 residues. CDR3 loop: CASSFGRRSSYNSPLHF. CDR3 nucleotides: TGTGCCAGCAGCTTCGGACGGAGGAGCTCCTATAATTCACCCCTCCACTTT. Filled out from reference TRBV7-2 and TRBJ1-6, the complete variable domain reads GAGVSQSPSNKVTEKGKDVELRCDPISGHTALYWYRQSLGQGLEFLIYFQGNSAPDKSGLPSDRFSAERTGGSVSTLTIQRTQQEDSAVYLCASSFGRRSSYNSPLHFGNGTRLTVT.

The chain recombines TRBV6-2 or TRBV6-3 with TRBJ2-1; the D is unclear. CDR1 MNHEY and CDR2 SVGEGT come from the germline V gene. Trimming took off 1 base at V and 4 bases at J, with 8 bases between the two ends. The CDR3 consists of 14 residues. The CDR3 here is CASSYWGPYNEQFF. CDR3 nucleotides: TGTGCCAGCAGTTACTGGGGTCCTTACAATGAGCAGTTCTTC.

CDR3: CASSSDGSNQPQHF. In DNA, the CDR3 is TGTGCCAGCAGCTCGGACGGGAGCAATCAGCCCCAGCATTTT. The V call is TRBV5-6, the J call TRBJ1-5; D call uncertain. In germline, CDR1 is SGHDT, CDR2 YYEEEE. CDR3 length: 14 amino acids. With 3 bases removed from V and 1 base from J, the gap between germline ends came to 8 bases.

The rearrangement links TRBV6-6 to TRBJ1-5; the match to TRBD1 covers 10 bases. Germline CDR1 and CDR2: MNHNY and SVGAGI (reference sequence). Trimming cost V 7 bases and J 9 bases; bases outside gene matches: 9. The CDR3 runs to 14 residues. The CDR3 protein is CASTTDRGPWPQHF. CDR3 DNA sequence: TGTGCCAGCACCACCGACAGGGGGCCATGGCCCCAGCATTTT.

The rearrangement links TRBV7-3 to TRBJ2-2; D gene uncertain. CDR3 length: 15 residues. The germline gives CDR1 SGHTA, CDR2 FQGTGA. With 1 base removed from V and 5 bases from J, the gap between germline ends came to 11 bases. CDR3 coding DNA: TGTGCCAGCAGCTTAAAAGGCGCTTGGACCGGGGAGCTGTTTTTT. Residues: CASSLKGAWTGELFF.

The chain employs TRBV2 and TRBJ2-7; maybe TRBD2 (6 bases). Germline CDR1 and CDR2: SNHLY and FYNNEI. This CDR3 is built from 12 residues. The V end lost 7 bases, the J end lost 4 bases, and 11 bases lay between the germline ends. DNA of the CDR3: TGTGCCAGCACCGGGGGACGGTACGAGCAGTACTTC. It translates to CASTGGRYEQYF.

V and J are TRBV7-9 and TRBJ1-5; maybe TRBD1 (5 bases). This CDR3 contains 15 residues. Germline V gene sequence: CDR1 SEHNR, CDR2 FQNEAQ (reference sequence). Trimming pared 3 bases from V and 4 bases from J, leaving 13 bases between. The CDR3 sequence: CASSFDGAANQPQHF. The DNA of the CDR3 is TGTGCCAGCAGCTTCGACGGGGCGGCGAATCAGCCCCAGCATTTT.

The gene calls are TRBV6-1 and TRBJ1-3, with D unresolved. Germline values: CDR1 MNHNS, CDR2 SASEGT. The CDR3 is made up of 14 amino acids. V gave up 3 bases and J gave up 0 bases, with 6 bases separating them. CDR3 DNA sequence: TGTGCCAGCAGTGAGGGGATCTCTGGAAACACCATATATTTT. Translated, it gives CASSEGISGNTIYF.

The V call is TRBV29-1, the J call TRBJ2-5, with TRBD2 matching over 7 bases. With V trimmed by 3 bases and J by 5 bases, 3 bases remained unmatched. The CDR3 is 12 amino acids. Germline CDR1 is SQVTM and CDR2 is ANQGSEA. The CDR3 region is CSVEGGDETQYF. CDR3 nucleotides: TGCAGCGTTGAGGGGGGGGACGAGACCCAGTACTTC.

A remark on this clone: The junction and the germline gene differ at one end; a read error may be behind it. The chain couples TRBV2 to TRBJ2-1; 10 bases are a match to TRBD2. CDR3 size: 16 residues. The V gene's germline CDR1 is SNHLY and CDR2 FYNNEI. The CDR3 DNA reads TGTGCCAGCAGTAAAGCGGGAGGGCCTGACTACAATGAGCAGTTCTTC. Translated: CASSKAGGPDYNEQFF.

This rearrangement joins TRBV6-5 to TRBJ2-2, with a possible D match to TRBD1 (6 bases). Trimming left V 7 bases short and J 4 bases short, with 13 bases between. The CDR3 loop spans 14 amino acids. Germline CDR1 and CDR2: MNHEY and SVGAGI. The CDR3 DNA reads TGTGCCAGCAAGGCCTTCAGGGGCACCGGGGAGCTGTTTTTT. Its translation: CASKAFRGTGELFF.

This chain joins TRBV18 and TRBJ2-7; 11 bases match TRBD1. CDR3 length: 15 residues. CDR1 is KGHSH and CDR2 is LQKENI in the germline V gene. V trimming: 6 bases; J trimming: 6 bases; junction bases outside the gene matches: 10. The CDR3 protein is CASSLGTGGRREQYF. DNA of the CDR3: TGTGCCAGCTCCCTAGGGACAGGGGGACGGCGCGAGCAGTACTTC.

The chain joins TRBV15 to TRBJ1-5, with D possibly matching TRBD1 (6 bases). CDR3 length: 19 amino acids. CDR1 is LNHNV, CDR2 YYDKDF, per germline (reference sequence). The V end lost 0 bases, the J end lost 6 bases, and 24 bases lay between the germline ends. The CDR3 region is CATSRDRRTGMRGGQPQHF. As DNA, the CDR3 is TGTGCCACCAGCAGAGACAGACGCACCGGGATGAGAGGGGGTCAGCCCCAGCATTTT.

The chain joins TRBV5-1 to TRBJ1-6; a possible D gene is TRBD1 (5 bases). CDR1 is SGHRS, CDR2 YFSETQ, per germline. The germline V and J ends were trimmed by 5 bases and 5 bases, with 26 bases remaining between them. The CDR3 is 19 amino acids. CDR3 sequence reads: CASSSPRESSVVNNSPLHF. The CDR3 nucleotides are TGCGCCAGCAGTTCCCCCAGGGAGTCGTCCGTTGTGAATAATTCACCCCTCCACTTT.

The gene calls are TRBV24-1 and TRBJ1-2; 9 bases align to TRBD1. Germline lookup yields CDR1 KGHDR and CDR2 SFDVKD. J was trimmed by 6 bases and V by 3 bases; bases with no gene match: 7. The CDR3 sequence is 15 residues long. CDR3 sequence reads: CATSDGRDRVNGYTF. DNA of the CDR3: TGTGCCACCAGTGATGGGAGGGACAGGGTAAATGGCTACACCTTC.

This chain connects TRBV3-1 (or the pseudogene TRBV3-2) to TRBJ2-3, with no clear D. With 0 bases removed from V and 3 bases from J, the gap between germline ends came to 10 bases. Germline V gene sequence: CDR1 LGHDT, CDR2 YNNKEL (reference sequence). This CDR3 is 15 amino acids long. CDR3 sequence: CASSQDVGSTDTQYF. The CDR3 DNA sequence: TGTGCCAGCAGCCAAGACGTCGGCAGTACAGATACGCAGTATTTT.

This chain uses TRBV5-6 with TRBJ2-1, with D perhaps matching TRBD1 (5 bases). The length of the CDR3 is 16 residues. Germline lookup yields CDR1 SGHDT and CDR2 YYEEEE. V was clipped by 2 bases and J by 1 base, with 13 bases between them. CDR3: CASSFRRTNSYNEQFF. The CDR3 bases are TGTGCCAGCAGCTTCAGAAGGACAAATTCCTACAATGAGCAGTTCTTC.

The rearrangement links TRBV9 to TRBJ2-1; 9 bases map to TRBD1. This CDR3 contains 15 residues. The trim removed 3 bases at V and 4 bases at J, leaving 5 bases unmatched. Germline V CDR1 and CDR2: SGDLS, YYNGEE. Written as DNA, the CDR3 is TGTGCCAGCAGCGCCCGGGACAGGGCGTACAATGAGCAGTTCTTC. This sequence encodes CASSARDRAYNEQFF.

The V call is TRBV9, the J call TRBJ1-1; D is uncertain. This CDR3 spans 15 amino acids. V lost 3 bases to trimming and J lost 6 bases, with 18 bases between them. Germline V gives CDR1 SGDLS, CDR2 YYNGEE. The CDR3 DNA sequence: TGTGCCAGCAGCGCCGCCGCTGGGTTGATTGCTGAAGCTTTCTTT. Its protein product is CASSAAAGLIAEAFF.

The rearrangement links TRBV4-2 to TRBJ2-3, with 13 nucleotides matching TRBD2. Per the germline V gene, CDR1 is LGHNA and CDR2 is YNFKEQ. Trimming took 2 bases from V and 2 from J; bases not matched to a gene: 7. This CDR3 region has 18 residues. The CDR3 bases are TGTGCCAGCAGCCAATCCGGACTAGCGGGAGCATACACAGATACGCAGTATTTT. It translates to CASSQSGLAGAYTDTQYF.

The gene calls are TRBV21-1 and TRBJ1-4; the listed D gene, TRBD1, was not tested against the DNA. TRBV21-1 is a pseudogene locus. The CDR3 loop spans 12 amino acids. DNA for the CDR3: TGTGCCAGCAGGGGACAGAAAGAAAAACTGTTTTTT. As protein: CASRGQKEKLFF.

The chain employs TRBV7-9 and TRBJ2-3, with D uncertain. Trimming pared 0 bases from V and 4 bases from J, leaving 5 bases between. The V gene's germline CDR1 is SEHNR and CDR2 FQNEAQ (reference sequence). This CDR3 contains 13 residues. This CDR3 reads CASSLARADTQYF. In DNA, the CDR3 is TGTGCCAGCAGCTTAGCCCGGGCAGATACGCAGTATTTT.

The J gene is TRBJ1-2, the V gene TRBV28; D remains ambiguous. Germline CDR1 reads MDHEN; CDR2 reads SYDVKM. CDR3 length equals 13 residues. Trimming removed 2 bases at V and 3 bases at J, with 7 bases between. This CDR3 reads CASSLKSYYGYTF. As DNA, the CDR3 is TGTGCCAGCAGTTTAAAGTCTTACTATGGCTACACCTTC.

The chain uses TRBV5-1 and TRBJ2-3, with D unclear. Germline CDR1 and CDR2: SGHRS and YFSETQ. This CDR3 contains 16 residues. Deletions cut 0 bases from V and 4 bases from J, with 15 bases between. This CDR3 is CASSLDVVFSPDTQYF. CDR3 nucleotides: TGCGCCAGCAGCTTGGATGTAGTCTTCTCCCCAGATACGCAGTATTTT.

This chain connects TRBV19 to TRBJ1-5; D is unresolved. The germline gives CDR1 LNHDA, CDR2 SQIVND (reference sequence). The CDR3 is 13 residues long. Trimming took 3 bases from V and 9 from J, leaving 12 bases between them. The CDR3 DNA reads TGTGCCAGTAGTATGTCTGAACTCCGGCCCCAGCATTTT. Translated, it gives CASSMSELRPQHF.